The 30 T cell receptor beta chains below all came from one sample that was sequenced in a study of early T cells in non-severe SARS-CoV-2 infection. MiXCR, applied by TCRdb to the 5' RACE reads, yields one record per CDR3 protein. Here the sample spans 85,000 to 100,000 distinct CDR3 sequences, about 10% being singletons. This sample comprised whole blood, obtained at baseline. These receptors all come from an adult who was a healthcare worker with PCR-confirmed SARS-CoV-2 infection or an uninfected control (not recorded which).

This clonotype has just a few counts. This sequence joins TRBV7-2 and TRBJ1-2, with D possibly being TRBD1 (6 bases). Per the germline V gene, CDR1 is SGHTA and CDR2 is FQGNSA. The V end was cut by 9 bases, the J end by 9 bases, with 17 bases between. The CDR3 loop spans 12 amino acids. For the CDR3, the DNA is TGTGCCAGTCAAGAGGGGGTCCAGCGCTACACCTTC. This codes for CASQEGVQRYTF.

In its sample, this clonotype was seen a few times. V gene TRBV6-5 combines with J gene TRBJ2-2; no definite D call. The CDR3 sequence is 16 residues long. Germline CDR1 MNHEY, CDR2 SVGAGI. Trimming removed 2 bases from V and 3 bases from J, with 13 bases in between. CDR3 bases: TGTGCCAGCAGTTACGGAACATCGCAGTACACCGGGGAGCTGTTTTTT. The encoded protein is CASSYGTSQYTGELFF.

The genes are TRBV9 and TRBJ1-6; 8 nucleotides agree with TRBD1. The CDR3 runs to 15 residues. Germline loops: CDR1 SGDLS, CDR2 YYNGEE. The V gene end was trimmed by 1 base and the J gene end by 6 bases; junction bases not matched to a gene: 3. The CDR3 DNA sequence: TGTGCCAGCAGCGTAATGGACAGGGCTAATTCACCCCTCCACTTT. As protein: CASSVMDRANSPLHF. Full variable domain (rest looked up from reference TRBV9 and TRBJ1-6): DSGVTQTPKHLITATGQRVTLRCSPRSGDLSVYWYQQSLDQGLQFLIQYYNGEERAKGNILERFSAQQFPDLHSELNLSSLELGDSALYFCASSVMDRANSPLHFGNGTRLTVT.

This clonotype was picked up a small number of times. J is TRBJ2-5 and V is TRBV29-1; D gene ambiguous. CDR1 is SQVTM and CDR2 is ANQGSEA in the germline V gene. This CDR3 is 10 amino acids long. Trimming removed 7 bases at V and 5 bases at J, with 8 bases between. CDR3 residues: CSGQLETQYF. CDR3 sequence (DNA): TGCAGCGGTCAACTGGAGACCCAGTACTTC.

This chain uses TRBV5-8 with TRBJ2-4, with D possibly being TRBD2 (7 bases). Germline V gene data show CDR1 as SGHTS and CDR2 as YDEGEE. The CDR3 length is 16 residues. The germline V and J ends were trimmed by 2 bases and 2 bases, with 14 bases remaining between them. CDR3 coding DNA: TGTGCCAGCAGCTTCTTGAGGGGGGGTTCCAAAAACATTCAGTACTTC. Protein sequence: CASSFLRGGSKNIQYF. Complete variable domain (other parts from reference TRBV5-8 and TRBJ2-4): EAGVTQSPTHLIKTRGQQATLRCSPISGHTSVYWYQQALGLGLQFLLWYDEGEERNRGNFPPRFSGRQFPNYSSELNVNALELEDSALYLCASSFLRGGSKNIQYFGAGTRLSVL.

This clonotype was counted only a few times. CDR3 nucleotides: TGCAGCGTAAATCTAGCGAGCACAGATACGCAGTATTTT. Translated: CSVNLASTDTQYF. The chain employs TRBV29-1 and TRBJ2-3; possibly TRBD2 for D (6 bases). The CDR3 has 13 residues. Trimming took 6 bases from V and 0 from J, leaving 10 bases between them. Germline assignment: CDR1 SQVTM and CDR2 ANQGSEA.

This clonotype showed up many times. This chain links TRBV20-1 with TRBJ2-1, with 13 bases lining up with TRBD2. CDR3 length equals 15 residues. Germline V lookup: CDR1 DFQATT, CDR2 SNEGSKA (reference sequence). Trimming removed 3 bases from V and 3 bases from J; junction bases left unmatched: 2. CDR3 bases: TGCAGTGCTAGTAGGACTAGCGGGGGCTACAATGAGCAGTTCTTC. Protein product: CSASRTSGGYNEQFF.

This chain uses TRBV12-3 or TRBV12-4 with TRBJ1-5, with D perhaps matching TRBD1 (6 bases). This CDR3 spans 13 amino acids. Trimming removed 4 bases at V and 4 bases at J, with 8 bases between. The chain's CDR3 is CASSWTENQPQHF. CDR3 bases: TGTGCCAGCAGTTGGACAGAAAATCAGCCCCAGCATTTT.

The chain employs TRBV7-2 and TRBJ2-7; 8 bases line up with TRBD1. The ends lost 5 bases at V and 4 bases at J; junction bases unmatched: 10. Germline values: CDR1 SGHTA, CDR2 FQGNSA. This CDR3 region has 15 residues. CDR3 sequence (DNA): TGTGCCAGCAGCCGACAGACAGGGGAAAGGTACGAGCAGTACTTC. This translates into CASSRQTGERYEQYF. Variable domain in full (rest from reference TRBV7-2 and TRBJ2-7): GAGVSQSPSNKVTEKGKDVELRCDPISGHTALYWYRQSLGQGLEFLIYFQGNSAPDKSGLPSDRFSAERTGGSVSTLTIQRTQQEDSAVYLCASSRQTGERYEQYFGPGTRLTVT.

Ten or more counts support this clonotype. The chain has TRBV11-2 and TRBJ2-3; 7 nucleotides line up with TRBD2. This CDR3 spans 16 amino acids. Germline loops: CDR1 SGHAT, CDR2 FQNNGV. J gave up 4 bases and V 2 bases, and 9 bases lay outside the gene matches. CDR3 residues: CASSLSSGALSDTQYF. The CDR3 DNA reads TGTGCCAGCAGCTTATCGAGCGGGGCTTTGTCAGATACGCAGTATTTT.

This clonotype was picked up a small number of times. The chain has TRBV19 and TRBJ1-1, with TRBD1 matching over 10 bases. The germline CDR1 and CDR2 sequences are LNHDA and SQIVND (reference sequence). There are 14 residues in the CDR3. V lost 7 bases to trimming and J lost 4 bases; unmatched junction nucleotides: 6. The DNA of the CDR3 is TGTGCCAGTATCGCCGGGACAGGGGCCACTGAAGCTTTCTTT. This codes for CASIAGTGATEAFF. The complete variable domain, with remaining parts taken from reference TRBV19 and TRBJ1-1, reads DGGITQSPKYLFRKEGQNVTLSCEQNLNHDAMYWYRQDPGQGLRLIYYSQIVNDFQKGDIAEGYSVSREKKESFPLTVTSAQKNPTAFYLCASIAGTGATEAFFGQGTRLTVV.

The rearrangement links TRBV5-1 to TRBJ2-5, with 9 bases matching TRBD1. Germline V CDR1 and CDR2: SGHRS, YFSETQ. V was pared by 7 bases and J by 4 bases, with 8 bases of the junction left unmatched. The CDR3 is made up of 14 amino acids. CDR3 region: CASAQDRGRETQYF. The CDR3 nucleotides are TGCGCCAGCGCTCAGGACAGGGGAAGAGAGACCCAGTACTTC.

The chain links TRBV7-6 to TRBJ2-1, with 7 bases fitting TRBD1. J gave up 7 bases and V 1 base, and 4 bases lay outside the gene matches. In germline, CDR1 is SGHVS, CDR2 FNYEAQ. CDR3 size: 14 residues. The CDR3 spells CASSLVHRGNEQFF. In DNA form, the CDR3 reads TGTGCCAGCAGCTTAGTCCACAGGGGTAATGAGCAGTTCTTC.

The V gene is TRBV20-1, the J gene TRBJ1-6, with 9 bases identical to TRBD1. Trimming took 5 bases from V and 7 from J; bases not matched to a gene: 6. Per germline, CDR1 DFQATT and CDR2 SNEGSKA (reference sequence). The CDR3 is made up of 14 amino acids. The CDR3 sequence: CSAGTGFENSPLHF. The CDR3 nucleotides are TGCAGTGCTGGGACAGGGTTTGAAAATTCACCCCTCCACTTT.

The V call is TRBV30, the J call TRBJ1-2, with D perhaps matching TRBD1 (6 bases). Trimming shortened V by 3 bases and J by 5 bases, and 19 bases separated the two germline ends. Per the germline V gene, CDR1 is GTSNPN and CDR2 is SVGIG (reference sequence). The CDR3 runs to 15 residues. Here the CDR3 reads CAWSPWGGPMYGYTF. Written as DNA, the CDR3 is TGTGCCTGGAGCCCTTGGGGGGGGCCGATGTATGGCTACACCTTC.

This clonotype has only a few counts. This chain links TRBV6-1 with TRBJ1-1; D is undetermined. V was trimmed by 0 bases and J by 4 bases, leaving 6 bases between them. This CDR3 comprises 13 residues. Germline V gene lookup returns CDR1 MNHNS and CDR2 SASEGT. The CDR3 loop reads CASSEAQGTEAFF. In DNA form, the CDR3 reads TGTGCCAGCAGTGAAGCGCAAGGCACTGAAGCTTTCTTT.

The chain links TRBV9 to TRBJ2-7, with 8 bases fitting TRBD1. CDR1 is SGDLS and CDR2 is YYNGEE in the germline V gene. The J segment lost 6 bases and the V segment lost 0 bases, leaving 2 bases of the junction unmatched. The CDR3 runs 13 residues. The DNA of the CDR3 is TGTGCCAGCAGCGTAGGGACAGGGTCCGAGCAGTACTTC. As protein: CASSVGTGSEQYF.

The V call is TRBV2, the J call TRBJ1-4; 8 bases are a match to TRBD1. V dropped 6 bases and J dropped 7; count of bases not matched to a gene: 4. The CDR3 has 13 residues. CDR1 is SNHLY and CDR2 is FYNNEI in the germline V gene. The CDR3 loop reads CASRTGQGEKLFF. CDR3 nucleotide sequence: TGTGCCAGCAGGACAGGACAGGGTGAAAAACTGTTTTTT.

This clonotype showed up many times. The chain recombines TRBV4-2 with TRBJ2-1; 11 bases align to TRBD2. This CDR3 has 15 residues. J lost 7 bases, V lost 5 bases, and 7 bases had no gene match. The germline CDR1 and CDR2 sequences are LGHNA and YNFKEQ. The CDR3 DNA is TGTGCCAGCAGCTATAGCGGGGGGGCTCAAAATGAGCAGTTCTTC. Its protein product is CASSYSGGAQNEQFF.

This clonotype was detected ten times or more. V and J are TRBV10-3 and TRBJ2-3, with D uncertain. The CDR3 contains 15 residues. Trimming removed 0 bases from V and 2 bases from J, with 9 bases in between. Per the germline V gene, CDR1 is ENHRY and CDR2 is SYGVKD. As DNA, the CDR3 is TGTGCCATCAGTGAGTCAAAAACTGACACAGATACGCAGTATTTT. Its protein is CAISESKTDTDTQYF.

CDR3: CASSSLAADTQYF. In nucleotides, the CDR3 is TGTGCCAGCAGCTCTCTAGCCGCAGATACGCAGTATTTT. The chain has TRBV12-3 or TRBV12-4 and TRBJ2-3, with D maybe TRBD2 (5 bases). Trimming took 6 bases from V and 4 from J, leaving 11 bases between them. The CDR3 is made up of 13 amino acids.

This clonotype was counted only a few times. The CDR3 coding sequence is TGTGCCTGGAGCCCGACAGGGACTCCGCAGTATTTT. It yields the protein CAWSPTGTPQYF. The chain uses TRBV30 and TRBJ2-3; TRBD1 might be the D (7 bases). The CDR3 covers 12 residues. Germline values: CDR1 GTSNPN, CDR2 SVGIG (reference sequence). V was clipped by 3 bases and J by 10 bases, with 14 bases between them.

There are a few counts of this clonotype. Germline and junction disagree at one end, which may indicate a read error. V and J are TRBV5-4 and TRBJ2-1; TRBD2 might be the D (5 bases). The CDR3 consists of 13 residues. Germline CDR1 reads SGHNT; CDR2 reads YYREEE (reference sequence). CDR3 sequence: CVSSFLVGDEQFF. CDR3 DNA sequence: TGTGTCAGCAGCTTCCTTGTCGGGGATGAGCAGTTCTTC.

This clonotype showed up just once. The chain is built from TRBV29-1 and TRBJ2-1, with D tentatively TRBD2 (5 bases). Trimming removed 6 bases at V and 8 bases at J, with 14 bases between. The germline V gene has CDR1 SQVTM and CDR2 ANQGSEA. CDR3 length: 12 amino acids. The CDR3 DNA reads as TGCAGCGTCGGACTTTTTGGCGATGAGCAGTTCTTC. Translating it yields CSVGLFGDEQFF.

This clonotype has at least ten counts. This chain uses TRBV6-5 with TRBJ1-6; D gene ambiguous. Per the germline V gene, CDR1 is MNHEY and CDR2 is SVGAGI. The CDR3 is 13 residues long. The V end lost 6 bases, the J end lost 7 bases, and 10 bases lay between the germline ends. CDR3 bases: TGTGCCAGCAGAAGGCAAACAAATTCACCCCTCCACTTT. This gives the protein CASRRQTNSPLHF.

This clonotype was counted a few times. The V call is TRBV20-1, the J call TRBJ2-5, with 8 bases that match TRBD2. This CDR3 is 14 amino acids long. V shed 0 bases and J 1 base; nucleotides not matched to a gene: 1. The germline CDR1 and CDR2 sequences are DFQATT and SNEGSKA (reference sequence). CDR3 in amino acids: CSARDRGGQETQYF. CDR3 in DNA: TGCAGTGCTAGAGATCGGGGGGGCCAAGAGACCCAGTACTTC.

This clonotype was observed a few times. CDR3 DNA: TGTGCCATCAGACTAGCGGGAGACACCGGGGAGCTGTTTTTT. This codes for CAIRLAGDTGELFF. The V gene is TRBV10-3, the J gene TRBJ2-2, with TRBD2 identical over 11 bases. After removal of 6 bases from V and 3 bases from J, the junction contained 0 bases not matched to a gene. The CDR3 extends over 14 amino acids. CDR1 and CDR2 from the germline V gene are ENHRY and SYGVKD.

In this sample, this clonotype turned up a few times. The chain has TRBV6-6 and TRBJ1-3; D uncertain. V was shortened by 7 bases and J by 0 bases, with 10 bases between the two germline ends. The CDR3 totals 14 residues. Germline assignment: CDR1 MNHNY and CDR2 SVGAGI (reference sequence). The CDR3 nucleotides are TGTGCCAGCAATACGCCGTCCTCTGGAAACACCATATATTTT. Amino acids: CASNTPSSGNTIYF.

This chain joins TRBV5-1 and TRBJ2-1; no clear D gene. Germline V gene data show CDR1 as SGHRS and CDR2 as YFSETQ. Trimming shortened V by 4 bases and J by 0 bases, and 5 bases separated the two germline ends. The CDR3 loop spans 13 amino acids. The CDR3 loop reads CASSEDSYNEQFF. The CDR3, as DNA: TGCGCCAGCAGCGAGGACTCCTACAATGAGCAGTTCTTC. The variable domain in full, completed from reference TRBV5-1 and TRBJ2-1, reads KAGVTQTPRYLIKTRGQQVTLSCSPISGHRSVSWYQQTPGQGLQFLFEYFSETQRNKGNFPGRFSGRQFSNSRSEMNVSTLELGDSALYLCASSEDSYNEQFFGPGTRLTVL.

The CDR3 region is CASSHRQDSNQPQHF. For the CDR3, the DNA is TGTGCCAGTAGTCATCGACAGGATAGCAATCAGCCCCAGCATTTT. The V gene is TRBV19, the J gene TRBJ1-5; a weak D match, TRBD1 (6 bases). In germline, CDR1 is LNHDA, CDR2 SQIVND (reference sequence). V shed 5 bases and J shed 0 bases, with 11 bases lying between them. The length of the CDR3 is 15 residues.